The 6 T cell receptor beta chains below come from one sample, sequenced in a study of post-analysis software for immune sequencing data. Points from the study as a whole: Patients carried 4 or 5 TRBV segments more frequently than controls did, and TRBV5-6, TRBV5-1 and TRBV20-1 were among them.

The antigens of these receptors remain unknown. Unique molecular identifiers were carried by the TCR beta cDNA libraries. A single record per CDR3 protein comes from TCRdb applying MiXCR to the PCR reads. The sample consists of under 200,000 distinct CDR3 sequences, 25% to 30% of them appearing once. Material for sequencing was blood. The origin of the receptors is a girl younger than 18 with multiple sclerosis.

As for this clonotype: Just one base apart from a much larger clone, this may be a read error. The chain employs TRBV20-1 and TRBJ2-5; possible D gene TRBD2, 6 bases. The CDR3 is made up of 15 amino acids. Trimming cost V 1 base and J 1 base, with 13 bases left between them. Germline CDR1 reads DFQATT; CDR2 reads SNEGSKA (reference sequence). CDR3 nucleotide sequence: TGCAGTGCTAGAGGTGGAGGGTGGTCCCAAGAGACCCAGTACTTC. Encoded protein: CSARGGGWSQETQYF.

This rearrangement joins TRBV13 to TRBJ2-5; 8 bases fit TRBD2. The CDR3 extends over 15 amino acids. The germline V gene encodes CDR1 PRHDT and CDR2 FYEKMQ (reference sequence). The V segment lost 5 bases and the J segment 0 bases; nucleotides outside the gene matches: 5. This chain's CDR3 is CASSASGLNQETQYF. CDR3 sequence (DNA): TGTGCCAGCAGCGCTAGCGGGTTAAACCAAGAGACCCAGTACTTC. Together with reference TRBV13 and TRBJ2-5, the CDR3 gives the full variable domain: AAGVIQSPRHLIKEKRETATLKCYPIPRHDTVYWYQQGPGQDPQFLISFYEKMQSDKGSIPDRFSAQQFSDYHSELNMSSLELGDSALYFCASSASGLNQETQYFGPGTRLLVL.

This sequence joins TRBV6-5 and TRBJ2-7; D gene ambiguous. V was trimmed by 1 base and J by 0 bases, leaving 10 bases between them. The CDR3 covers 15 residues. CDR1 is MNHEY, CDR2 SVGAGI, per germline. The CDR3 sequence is CASSYYGLSSYEQYF. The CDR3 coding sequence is TGTGCCAGCAGTTACTACGGGCTGAGCTCCTACGAGCAGTACTTC.

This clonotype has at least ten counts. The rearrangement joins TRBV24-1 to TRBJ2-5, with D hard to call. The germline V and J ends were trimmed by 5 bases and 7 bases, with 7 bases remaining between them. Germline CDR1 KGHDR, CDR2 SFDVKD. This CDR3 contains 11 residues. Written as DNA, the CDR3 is TGTGCCACCAGTGCTAAGGGGACCCAGTACTTC. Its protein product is CATSAKGTQYF.

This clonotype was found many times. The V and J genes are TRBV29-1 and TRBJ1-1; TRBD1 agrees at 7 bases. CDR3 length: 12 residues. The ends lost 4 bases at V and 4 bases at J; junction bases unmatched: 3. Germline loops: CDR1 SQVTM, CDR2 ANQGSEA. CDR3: CSVVPGGTEAFF. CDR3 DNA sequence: TGCAGCGTTGTTCCAGGGGGCACTGAAGCTTTCTTT.

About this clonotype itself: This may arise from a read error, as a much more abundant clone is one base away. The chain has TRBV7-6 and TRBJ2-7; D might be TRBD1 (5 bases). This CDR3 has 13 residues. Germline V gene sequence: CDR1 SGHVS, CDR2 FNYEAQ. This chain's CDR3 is CVSSLDSSYEQYF. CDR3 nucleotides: TGTGTCAGCAGCTTAGACAGTTCCTACGAGCAGTACTTC.